This T cell receptor (beta chain) was sequenced during a study of shared T cell receptors in the human thymus. Germline V gene sequence: CDR1 MNHEY, CDR2 SVGAGI. V was shortened by 5 bases and J by 4 bases, with 9 bases between the two germline ends. The CDR3 runs to 13 residues. Sequencing used immunoSEQ multiplex PCR; TCRdb keeps in-frame clones, though not all of them. The top ten hold around 0.01% of the sample, which has fewer than 700,000 clones, roughly 90% seen once. This same sample was also taken into another study, of human thymus T cells. That report notes: The study used thymus tissue resected during corrective heart surgery.

The clonotype originates from a boy under two years old with a congenital heart defect. Sequencing was carried out using thymocytes. The genes are TRBV6-5 and TRBJ1-5; D gene ambiguous. The CDR3 nucleotides read TGTGCCAGCAGTCGCTCTATAAATCAGCCCCAGCATTTT. The encoded protein is CASSRSINQPQHF.